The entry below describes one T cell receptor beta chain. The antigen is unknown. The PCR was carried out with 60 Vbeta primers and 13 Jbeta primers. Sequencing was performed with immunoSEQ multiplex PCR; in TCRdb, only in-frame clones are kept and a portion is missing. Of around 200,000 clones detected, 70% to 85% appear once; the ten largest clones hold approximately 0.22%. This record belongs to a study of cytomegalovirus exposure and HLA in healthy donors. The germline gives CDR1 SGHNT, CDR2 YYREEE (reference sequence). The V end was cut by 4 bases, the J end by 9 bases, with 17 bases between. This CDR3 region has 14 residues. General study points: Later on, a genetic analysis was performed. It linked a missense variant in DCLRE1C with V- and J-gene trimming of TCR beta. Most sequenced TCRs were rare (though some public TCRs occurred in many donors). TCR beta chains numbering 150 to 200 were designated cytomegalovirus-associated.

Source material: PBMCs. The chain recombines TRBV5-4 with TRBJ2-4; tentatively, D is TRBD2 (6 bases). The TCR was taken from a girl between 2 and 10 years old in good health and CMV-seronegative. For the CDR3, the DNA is TGTGCCAGCAGCCGCTATACGGGAGAGGGCATTCAGTACTTC. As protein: CASSRYTGEGIQYF.